Listed below are T cell receptor beta chains from one sample, sequenced in a study of post-analysis software for immune sequencing data. TCRdb reprocessed the PCR reads via MiXCR and lists one record per CDR3 protein. The profile shows about half a million distinct CDR3 sequences, approximately 46% of them singletons. Sequencing input: blood. These receptors all stem from a girl aged 5-17 years with multiple sclerosis. Both conserved end residues are part of each CDR3. Each record gives: J gene, V gene, D gene, clone size, CDR3 DNA, CDR3 protein. D genes are given only for firm matches. Clone size, where shown, is once, few, many, or a class for clones that have expanded.

TRBJ2-7 | TRBV29-1 | . | . | TGCAGCGCTGGGGTAGGCAGTTACCAATTCTACGAGCAGTACTTC | CSAGVGSYQFYEQYF
TRBJ2-3 | TRBV4-1 | TRBD1 | few | TGCGCCAGCAGCCAAAGATCGACGACAGGGGCGGTAGATACGCAGTATTTT | CASSQRSTTGAVDTQYF
TRBJ2-3 | TRBV6-5 | TRBD2 | . | TGTGCCAGCAGTTATGTCGAGGGAGGGCCCACAGATACGCAGTATTTT | CASSYVEGGPTDTQYF
TRBJ2-7 | TRBV6-5 | . | . | TGTGCCAGCAGCCAGGACTTGACCTACTACGAGCAGTACTTC | CASSQDLTYYEQYF
TRBJ2-7 | TRBV7-8 | . | few | TGTGCCAGCACCCAAGGGCCCTTTACAGGGAATTACTACGAGCAGTACTTC | CASTQGPFTGNYYEQYF
TRBJ2-7 | TRBV20-1 | . | . | TGCAGTGCTTTACACAGGGACGAGCAGTACTTC | CSALHRDEQYF
TRBJ1-1 | TRBV3-1 | TRBD1 | . | TGTGCCTGCAGCCAATGGGACAGGGGCACTGAAGCTTTCTTT | CACSQWDRGTEAFF
TRBJ2-1 | TRBV7-9 | . | . | TGCGCCGGAGGAAGCCGCAATGAGCAGTTCTTC | CAGGSRNEQFF
TRBJ1-5 | TRBV7-9 | . | few | TGTGCCAGCAGCTTAGGTGGTCAGCCCCAGCATTTT | CASSLGGQPQHF
TRBJ2-1 | TRBV20-1 | TRBD1 | few | TGCAGTGCTAGAGATTTGAGACAGGGGTACAATGAGCAGTTCTTC | CSARDLRQGYNEQFF
TRBJ2-1 | TRBV7-8 | TRBD2 | . | TGTGCCAGCAGCTTAGCGGGACTAACGGGCTACAATGAGCAGTTCTTC | CASSLAGLTGYNEQFF
TRBJ2-7 | TRBV11-2 | TRBD2 | . | TGTGCCAGCAGCTTAGGGTATACGGGGGGTTCCTACGAGCAGTACTTC | CASSLGYTGGSYEQYF
TRBJ2-7 | TRBV18 | TRBD1 | . | TGTGCCAGCTCACCGGGACAGGGCCCCTCCTACGAGCAGTACTTC | CASSPGQGPSYEQYF
TRBJ2-7 | TRBV2 | TRBD2 | once | TGTGCCAGCAGGCCGACTAGCGGGATCTCATTCCCACCACTCTACGAGCAGTACTTC | CASRPTSGISFPPLYEQYF
TRBJ2-7 | TRBV27 | TRBD1 | once | TGTGCCAGGAAAGGGACAGCCTACGAGCAGTACTTC | CARKGTAYEQYF
TRBJ1-6 | TRBV27 | . | . | . | CASSSSPDNLHF
TRBJ2-7 | TRBV20-1 | . | . | TGCAGTGCTAGAGAGGGGCAGGCTCTCTCCTACGAGCAGTACTTC | CSAREGQALSYEQYF
TRBJ2-3 | TRBV9 | . | few | TGTGCCAGCAGCGTTAACTCAGAGGGGAAGCAGTATTTT | CASSVNSEGKQYF
TRBJ1-2 | TRBV20-1 | TRBD1 | . | TGCAGTGCCCGACAGGGCTATGGCTACACCTTC | CSARQGYGYTF
TRBJ2-1 | TRBV5-6 | TRBD1 | . | TGTGCCAGCAGTTGGGCGACAGGGGGGAATGAGCAGTTCTTC | CASSWATGGNEQFF
TRBJ2-3 | TRBV12-3/TRBV12-4 | TRBD1 | . | TGTGCCAGCAGTTTAGCGTCGACAGGGGCTGGCACAGATACGCAGTATTTT | CASSLASTGAGTDTQYF
TRBJ2-7 | TRBV20-1 | . | . | TGCAGTGCCGAGGACTCCCTAAGCTCCTACGAGCAGTACTTC | CSAEDSLSSYEQYF